This T cell receptor beta chain was sequenced during a study of human T cells and chemical hapten exposure. Whole-study context: Minor pooled library volume differences mainly drove per-sample TCR yield variation. Study outcomes and limitations: More PT1 expanded TCRs went with higher patch test scores.

Many counts were recorded for this clonotype. Its antigen remains unknown. Time point given: patch test 2, 6 weeks after DPC sensitization. Regarding treatment: therapeutic diphenylcyclopropenone sensitization with weekly scalp DPC. Alopecia patients deemed DPC-suitable, aged 18 to 70, excluding pregnancy. Total RNA was extracted from unfractionated whole blood. TCRdb analysed the RACE reads with MiXCR anew, one entry per CDR3 protein. The sample holds about 350,000 distinct CDR3 sequences, 6% to 7% seen once. The CDR3 extends over 13 amino acids. Germline loops: CDR1 ENHRY, CDR2 SYGVKD. Trimming pared 4 bases from V and 2 bases from J, leaving 6 bases between.

V gene TRBV10-3 combines with J gene TRBJ1-3; no clear D gene. This receptor was identified in a woman aged 18 to 35 with alopecia areata. Some clones in this sample may be carry-over from other donors' samples. The sequences come from whole blood, collected in connection with sensitization to the hapten diphenylcyclopropenone (DPC). The CDR3: CAISAPTGNTIYF. In DNA, the CDR3 is TGTGCCATCAGTGCGCCCACTGGAAACACCATATATTTT.